This T cell receptor beta chain was documented in a study of T-cell reconstitution after alpha-beta-depleted transplantation in children. TCRbeta library construction was performed incorporating unique molecular identifiers. TCRdb redid the calling of the PCR reads with MiXCR, one entry per CDR3 protein. The data show hundreds of thousands of distinct CDR3 sequences, roughly 15% seen once. This clonotype was observed at least ten times. Trimming left V 1 base short and J 2 bases short, with 16 bases between. The CDR3 has 17 residues. CDR1 and CDR2 (germline): SGHTA, FQGNSA. This receptor was obtained from a human donor who donated a stem cell graft to a child with acute myeloid leukemia. The rearrangement uses TRBV7-2 and TRBJ2-3; D uncertain. The sample here was PBMCs from the stem cell graft donor, taken from the stem cell graft. The CDR3 sequence is CASSLGASLSATDTQYF. Written as DNA, the CDR3 is TGTGCCAGCAGCTTAGGTGCCAGCCTTTCTGCCACAGATACGCAGTATTTT.